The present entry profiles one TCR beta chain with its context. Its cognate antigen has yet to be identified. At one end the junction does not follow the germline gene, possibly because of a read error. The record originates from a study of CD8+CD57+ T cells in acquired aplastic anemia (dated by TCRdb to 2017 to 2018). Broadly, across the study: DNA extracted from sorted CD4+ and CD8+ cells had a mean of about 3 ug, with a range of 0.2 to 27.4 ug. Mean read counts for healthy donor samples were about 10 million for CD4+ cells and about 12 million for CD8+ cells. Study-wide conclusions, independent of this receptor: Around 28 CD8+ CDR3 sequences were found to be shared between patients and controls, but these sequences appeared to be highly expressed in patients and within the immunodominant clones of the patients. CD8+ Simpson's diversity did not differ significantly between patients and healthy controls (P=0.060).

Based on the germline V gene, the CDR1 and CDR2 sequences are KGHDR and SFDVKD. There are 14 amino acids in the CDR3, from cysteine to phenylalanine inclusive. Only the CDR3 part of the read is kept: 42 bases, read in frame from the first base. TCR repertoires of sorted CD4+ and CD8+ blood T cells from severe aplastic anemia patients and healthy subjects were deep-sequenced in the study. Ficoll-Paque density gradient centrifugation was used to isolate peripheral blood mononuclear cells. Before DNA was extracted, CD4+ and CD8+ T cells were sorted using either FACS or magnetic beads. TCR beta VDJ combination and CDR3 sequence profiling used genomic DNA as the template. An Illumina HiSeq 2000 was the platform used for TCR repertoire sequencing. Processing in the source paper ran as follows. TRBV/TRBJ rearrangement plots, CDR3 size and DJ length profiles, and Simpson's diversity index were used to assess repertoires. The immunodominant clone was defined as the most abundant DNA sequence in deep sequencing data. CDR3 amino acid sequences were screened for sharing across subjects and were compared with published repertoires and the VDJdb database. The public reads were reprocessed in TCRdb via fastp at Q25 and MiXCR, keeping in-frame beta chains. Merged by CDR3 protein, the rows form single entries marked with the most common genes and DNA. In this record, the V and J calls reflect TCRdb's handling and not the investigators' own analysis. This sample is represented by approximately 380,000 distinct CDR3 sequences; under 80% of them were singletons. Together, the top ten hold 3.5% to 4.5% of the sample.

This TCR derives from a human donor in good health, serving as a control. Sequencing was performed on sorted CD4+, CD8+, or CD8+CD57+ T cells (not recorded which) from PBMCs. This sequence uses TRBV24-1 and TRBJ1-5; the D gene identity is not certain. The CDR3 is CASSSKGWTEPQHF. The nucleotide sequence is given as TGTGCCAGCAGTTCTAAAGGCTGGACGGAGCCCCAGCATTTT.